These 10 T cell receptor beta chains came from one sample sequenced in a study of T cell responses to AZD1222 COVID-19 vaccine. Sequenced by immunoSEQ multiplex PCR; TCRdb stores in-frame clones only, minus some. In the table there are under 130,000 clones, 90% to 95% of which are singletons. The source was peripheral blood, collected on day 0 of AZD1222 vaccination. The receptors shown here come from an adult in good health.

The chain employs TRBV5-8 and TRBJ1-2; D is uncertain. Germline values: CDR1 SGHTS, CDR2 YDEGEE. V was trimmed by 0 bases and J by 5 bases, leaving 5 bases between them. This CDR3 is built from 12 residues. The CDR3, as DNA: TGTGCCAGCAGCTTGGAGAGATATGGCTACACCTTC. It specifies CASSLERYGYTF.

The rearrangement uses TRBV4-3 and TRBJ2-2; possibly TRBD2 for D (5 bases). Germline CDR1 reads LGHNA; CDR2 reads YSLEER. This CDR3 comprises 18 residues. The V and J ends lost 0 bases and 4 bases respectively, with 18 bases between them. The CDR3, as DNA: TGCGCCAGCAGCCAAGATCATCTGGGTTCAGAGGGCACCGGGGAGCTGTTTTTT. It encodes CASSQDHLGSEGTGELFF.

The chain is built from TRBV19 and TRBJ1-5; weak D call: TRBD1 (5 bases). Germline values: CDR1 LNHDA, CDR2 SQIVND (reference sequence). The V end lost 9 bases, the J end lost 9 bases, and 21 bases lay between the germline ends. This CDR3 is 14 amino acids long. In DNA form, the CDR3 reads TGTGCCAGCACGAGGACGGGGGGAATCACGCCCCAGCATTTT. It encodes CASTRTGGITPQHF.

V and J are TRBV18 and TRBJ2-7, with unresolved D. This CDR3 region has 12 residues. CDR1 is KGHSH, CDR2 LQKENI, per germline. Trimming removed 6 bases from V and 5 bases from J, with 11 bases in between. CDR3 nucleotide sequence: TGTGCCAGCTCGGGCAGTTCGGACGAGCAGTACTTC. Its protein product is CASSGSSDEQYF.

The V and J genes are TRBV27 and TRBJ2-6, with 7 bases fitting TRBD1. V dropped 5 bases and J dropped 1; count of bases not matched to a gene: 2. The germline V gene has CDR1 MNHEY and CDR2 SMNVEV (reference sequence). CDR3 length: 15 residues. The CDR3, as DNA: TGTGCCAGCAGTCCCAGGGGGTCTGGGGCCAACGTCCTGACTTTC. It codes for CASSPRGSGANVLTF.

A single count supports this clone. The V call is TRBV7-9, the J call TRBJ2-1; either TRBD1 or TRBD2 may fit D (5 bases each). Germline lookup yields CDR1 SEHNR and CDR2 FQNEAQ (reference sequence). V lost 2 bases to trimming and J lost 5 bases, with 16 bases between them. The CDR3 extends over 16 amino acids. CDR3 region: CASSLWAGTWDNEQFF. CDR3 in DNA: TGTGCCAGCAGCTTATGGGCAGGGACCTGGGACAATGAGCAGTTCTTC.

In its sample, this clone was seen once. V usage is TRBV7-9 and J usage is TRBJ1-1; TRBD1 matches 7 bases. The CDR3 covers 15 residues. Trimming at V came to 5 bases and at J to 6 bases, leaving 12 bases not matched to a gene. CDR1 is SEHNR, CDR2 FQNEAQ, per germline (reference sequence). CDR3 sequence reads: CASSLPKGGAAEAFF. CDR3 nucleotide sequence: TGTGCCAGCAGCCTACCGAAAGGGGGCGCGGCTGAAGCTTTCTTT.

The J gene is TRBJ2-7, the V gene TRBV29-1, with 13 positions matching TRBD2. Germline-derived CDR1 and CDR2 are SQVTM and ANQGSEA. The CDR3 totals 15 residues. The J segment lost 6 bases and the V segment lost 2 bases, leaving 7 bases of the junction unmatched. The CDR3 loop is CSVEPGTSGKGEQYF. CDR3 in DNA: TGCAGCGTTGAACCGGGGACTAGCGGGAAGGGCGAGCAGTACTTC.

This chain links TRBV28 with TRBJ2-4; perhaps TRBD1 as D (6 bases). Germline lookup yields CDR1 MDHEN and CDR2 SYDVKM. This CDR3 has 16 residues. Between the trimmed V and J ends, which lost 6 bases and 3 bases, there was a span of 18 bases. The CDR3 coding sequence is TGTGCCAGCAGCCTACCAGGGGAAATGGGCAAAAACATTCAGTACTTC. It encodes CASSLPGEMGKNIQYF.

The chain couples TRBV4-1 to TRBJ2-1; TRBD1 matches at 9 bases. CDR3 length: 15 residues. Germline assignment: CDR1 MGHRA and CDR2 YSYEKL. V shed 4 bases, J shed 7 bases, and the junction held 8 bases outside the gene matches. This CDR3 reads CASSLGSTGGNEQFF. CDR3 DNA: TGCGCCAGCAGCCTTGGATCGACAGGGGGTAATGAGCAGTTCTTC.